A selection of T cell receptor beta chains follows, all from one sample in a study of blood T cell repertoires in COVID-19. Assay: immunoSEQ multiplex PCR; the TCRdb copy retains only in-frame clones and omits some. The sample has roughly 41,000 clones; approximately 90% are singletons. The sample comprised peripheral blood. All receptors come from a man between 60 and 75 years old with active COVID-19. The CDR3 runs from the conserved cysteine through the conserved F or W. Fields, in order: clone size, V gene, D gene, J gene, CDR3 protein, CDR3 DNA. A D gene is named only where the DNA matches it firmly. Rows give clone size only sometimes, using once, few, many, or a class for an expanded clone.

clone_size: NA
v_call: TRBV21-1
d_call: NA
j_call: TRBJ2-1
cdr3_aa: CASSINNEQFF
cdr3_nt: TGTGCCAGCAGCATAAACAATGAGCAGTTCTTC

clone_size: NA
v_call: TRBV3-1/TRBV3-2
d_call: TRBD2
j_call: TRBJ2-1
cdr3_aa: CASSHPIREGLNEQFF
cdr3_nt: TGTGCCAGCAGCCACCCGATCCGGGAGGGTCTTAATGAGCAGTTCTTC

clone_size: NA
v_call: TRBV19
d_call: NA
j_call: TRBJ1-3
cdr3_aa: CARKRGEGYGNTIYF
cdr3_nt: TGTGCCAGGAAACGGGGAGAAGGTTACGGAAACACCATATATTTT

clone_size: NA
v_call: TRBV7-2
d_call: NA
j_call: TRBJ1-3
cdr3_aa: CASSLRGPSGNTIYF
cdr3_nt: TGTGCCAGCAGCTTGAGAGGGCCCTCTGGAAACACCATATATTTT

clone_size: NA
v_call: TRBV5-4
d_call: NA
j_call: TRBJ1-1
cdr3_aa: CASSWAEMNTEAFF
cdr3_nt: TGTGCCAGCAGCTGGGCAGAGATGAACACTGAAGCTTTCTTT

clone_size: NA
v_call: TRBV30
d_call: TRBD1
j_call: TRBJ2-2
cdr3_aa: CAWSRRGLTGELFF
cdr3_nt: TGTGCCTGGAGCCGCAGGGGGCTCACCGGGGAGCTGTTTTTT

clone_size: NA
v_call: TRBV12-3/TRBV12-4
d_call: NA
j_call: TRBJ2-7
cdr3_aa: CASSLRGSYEQYF
cdr3_nt: TGTGCCAGCAGTTTACGCGGATCCTACGAGCAGTACTTC

clone_size: NA
v_call: TRBV11-2
d_call: NA
j_call: TRBJ2-2
cdr3_aa: CASSFKITGELFF
cdr3_nt: TGTGCCAGCAGCTTTAAAATAACCGGGGAGCTGTTTTTT

clone_size: once
v_call: TRBV5-1
d_call: NA
j_call: TRBJ2-3
cdr3_aa: CASTSTDTQYF
cdr3_nt: TGCGCCTCGACTAGCACAGATACGCAGTATTTT

clone_size: NA
v_call: TRBV5-4
d_call: TRBD2
j_call: TRBJ2-1
cdr3_aa: CASSVPGLDYNEQFF
cdr3_nt: TGTGCCAGCAGCGTACCGGGACTAGACTACAATGAGCAGTTCTTC

clone_size: NA
v_call: TRBV6-6
d_call: NA
j_call: TRBJ2-1
cdr3_aa: CASADNSYNEQFF
cdr3_nt: TGTGCCAGTGCAGACAACTCCTACAATGAGCAGTTCTTC

clone_size: NA
v_call: TRBV7-2
d_call: NA
j_call: TRBJ1-2
cdr3_aa: CASSEPDKNYGYTF
cdr3_nt: TGTGCCAGCAGCGAACCGGACAAAAACTATGGCTACACCTTC

clone_size: NA
v_call: TRBV28
d_call: TRBD1
j_call: TRBJ2-7
cdr3_aa: CASSTAPGTAYEQYF
cdr3_nt: TGTGCCAGCAGTACAGCACCCGGGACAGCCTACGAGCAGTACTTC

clone_size: NA
v_call: TRBV28
d_call: NA
j_call: TRBJ1-4
cdr3_aa: CASSRGGVSTNEKLFF
cdr3_nt: TGTGCCAGCAGCCGCGGCGGAGTCTCAACTAATGAAAAACTGTTTTTT

clone_size: NA
v_call: TRBV10-3
d_call: TRBD1
j_call: TRBJ1-2
cdr3_aa: CAISESATGAFGNYGYTF
cdr3_nt: TGTGCCATCAGTGAGTCTGCAACAGGGGCGTTTGGAAACTATGGCTACACCTTC

clone_size: NA
v_call: TRBV19
d_call: TRBD1
j_call: TRBJ1-3
cdr3_aa: CASSPDRASGNTIYF
cdr3_nt: TGTGCCAGTAGTCCTGACAGGGCCTCTGGAAACACCATATATTTT

clone_size: NA
v_call: TRBV19
d_call: NA
j_call: TRBJ2-7
cdr3_aa: CASRTTGDYGEQYF
cdr3_nt: TGTGCCAGTAGGACGACAGGGGACTACGGCGAGCAGTACTTC

clone_size: NA
v_call: TRBV19
d_call: TRBD1
j_call: TRBJ1-5
cdr3_aa: CASKIGRTGGPQPQHF
cdr3_nt: TGTGCCAGCAAGATAGGAAGGACAGGGGGTCCTCAGCCCCAGCATTTT

clone_size: NA
v_call: TRBV5-6
d_call: NA
j_call: TRBJ1-1
cdr3_aa: CASSWTGHKNTEAFF
cdr3_nt: TGTGCCAGCAGCTGGACGGGACACAAGAACACTGAAGCTTTCTTT

clone_size: NA
v_call: TRBV30
d_call: TRBD2
j_call: TRBJ2-2
cdr3_aa: CAWSKGTRVPGELFF
cdr3_nt: TGTGCCTGGAGTAAAGGGACTAGGGTACCCGGGGAGCTGTTTTTT

clone_size: NA
v_call: TRBV20-1
d_call: NA
j_call: TRBJ1-1
cdr3_aa: CSASPGNTEAFF
cdr3_nt: TGCAGTGCTAGTCCAGGGAACACTGAAGCTTTCTTT

clone_size: NA
v_call: TRBV5-1
d_call: NA
j_call: TRBJ1-1
cdr3_aa: CASSFGGYGNTEAFF
cdr3_nt: TGCGCCAGCAGCTTCGGGGGATATGGGAACACTGAAGCTTTCTTT

clone_size: NA
v_call: TRBV3-1/TRBV3-2
d_call: TRBD1
j_call: TRBJ2-3
cdr3_aa: CASSPAAGGPDTQYF
cdr3_nt: TGTGCCAGCAGCCCAGCGGCAGGGGGCCCAGATACGCAGTATTTT

clone_size: NA
v_call: TRBV10-2
d_call: TRBD1
j_call: TRBJ2-7
cdr3_aa: CASSRQGFRAYEQYF
cdr3_nt: TGCGCCAGCAGTCGACAGGGCTTTCGGGCCTACGAGCAGTACTTC

clone_size: NA
v_call: TRBV9
d_call: TRBD2
j_call: TRBJ2-3
cdr3_aa: CASSVGLAASTDTQYF
cdr3_nt: TGTGCCAGCAGCGTAGGACTAGCCGCTAGCACAGATACGCAGTATTTT

clone_size: NA
v_call: TRBV5-1
d_call: TRBD2
j_call: TRBJ2-2
cdr3_aa: CASSYTGTSDPNTGELFF
cdr3_nt: TGCGCCAGCAGCTACACCGGGACTAGCGATCCGAACACCGGGGAGCTGTTTTTT

clone_size: NA
v_call: TRBV6-1
d_call: TRBD2
j_call: TRBJ2-7
cdr3_aa: CASSDGLAGVYEQYF
cdr3_nt: TGTGCCAGCAGTGACGGACTAGCGGGAGTTTACGAGCAGTACTTC

clone_size: NA
v_call: TRBV5-4
d_call: TRBD1
j_call: TRBJ1-4
cdr3_aa: CASSFQGAANEKLFF
cdr3_nt: TGTGCCAGCAGCTTTCAGGGGGCGGCTAATGAAAAACTGTTTTTT

clone_size: NA
v_call: TRBV7-3
d_call: NA
j_call: TRBJ2-5
cdr3_aa: CASSSGVLETQYF
cdr3_nt: TGTGCCAGCAGCTCAGGGGTTTTAGAGACCCAGTACTTC

clone_size: NA
v_call: TRBV9
d_call: NA
j_call: TRBJ1-4
cdr3_aa: CASSVGLDSLNEKLFF
cdr3_nt: TGTGCCAGCAGCGTAGGACTGGACAGTTTGAATGAAAAACTGTTTTTT

clone_size: once
v_call: TRBV10-3
d_call: NA
j_call: TRBJ2-7
cdr3_aa: CAIRDTGYEQYF
cdr3_nt: TGTGCCATCAGGGACACCGGCTACGAGCAGTACTTC

clone_size: NA
v_call: TRBV14
d_call: NA
j_call: TRBJ2-7
cdr3_aa: CASSQGNGILYEQYF
cdr3_nt: TGTGCCAGCAGCCAAGGAAACGGGATCCTCTACGAGCAGTACTTC

clone_size: NA
v_call: TRBV10-3
d_call: NA
j_call: TRBJ1-1
cdr3_aa: CAISESGGATEAFF
cdr3_nt: TGTGCCATCAGTGAGTCGGGGGGGGCCACTGAAGCTTTCTTT

clone_size: NA
v_call: TRBV21-1
d_call: NA
j_call: TRBJ2-7
cdr3_aa: CASSKARSVLTYEQYF
cdr3_nt: TGTGCCAGCAGCAAAGCGCGCAGCGTGCTAACCTACGAGCAGTACTTC

clone_size: NA
v_call: TRBV20-1
d_call: NA
j_call: TRBJ2-5
cdr3_aa: CSASLLSAQETQYF
cdr3_nt: TGCAGTGCTAGTCTATTGTCTGCCCAAGAGACCCAGTACTTC

clone_size: NA
v_call: TRBV5-1
d_call: NA
j_call: TRBJ1-2
cdr3_aa: CASSLYDRGYTF
cdr3_nt: TGCGCCAGCAGCTTGTACGACAGGGGCTACACCTTC

clone_size: NA
v_call: TRBV6-5
d_call: TRBD1
j_call: TRBJ1-2
cdr3_aa: CASSSSGGPNYGYTF
cdr3_nt: TGTGCCAGCAGTTCCTCAGGGGGCCCGAACTATGGCTACACCTTC

clone_size: NA
v_call: TRBV3-1/TRBV3-2
d_call: TRBD1
j_call: TRBJ1-1
cdr3_aa: CASTPTGGGFEAFF
cdr3_nt: TGTGCCAGCACACCGACAGGGGGGGGTTTTGAAGCTTTCTTT

clone_size: NA
v_call: TRBV30
d_call: NA
j_call: TRBJ1-1
cdr3_aa: CAWSFRGGTEAFF
cdr3_nt: TGTGCCTGGAGTTTTCGGGGGGGCACTGAAGCTTTCTTT

clone_size: NA
v_call: TRBV7-3
d_call: TRBD1
j_call: TRBJ1-1
cdr3_aa: CASSLRAARDRVPEAFF
cdr3_nt: TGTGCCAGCAGCTTAAGAGCAGCCCGGGACAGGGTCCCTGAAGCTTTCTTT

clone_size: once
v_call: TRBV10-3
d_call: NA
j_call: TRBJ2-5
cdr3_aa: CAISESKYKEGQNQETQYF
cdr3_nt: TGTGCCATCAGTGAGTCGAAGTACAAAGAGGGTCAAAACCAAGAGACCCAGTACTTC

clone_size: NA
v_call: TRBV18
d_call: NA
j_call: TRBJ1-1
cdr3_aa: CASSPLEGVTEAFF
cdr3_nt: TGTGCCAGCTCACCATTGGAGGGCGTCACTGAAGCTTTCTTT

clone_size: NA
v_call: TRBV27
d_call: NA
j_call: TRBJ1-4
cdr3_aa: CASRGYRDPVLNEKLFF
cdr3_nt: TGTGCCAGCAGGGGGTACAGGGACCCCGTTCTTAATGAAAAACTGTTTTTT

clone_size: NA
v_call: TRBV3-1/TRBV3-2
d_call: TRBD1
j_call: TRBJ1-1
cdr3_aa: CASSPEGGQANTEAFF
cdr3_nt: TGTGCCAGCAGCCCGGAAGGGGGACAGGCCAACACTGAAGCTTTCTTT

clone_size: NA
v_call: TRBV7-9
d_call: TRBD1
j_call: TRBJ2-2
cdr3_aa: CASSFYRTGWTGELFF
cdr3_nt: TGTGCCAGCAGCTTCTATAGGACAGGGTGGACCGGGGAGCTGTTTTTT

clone_size: NA
v_call: TRBV19
d_call: TRBD2
j_call: TRBJ2-3
cdr3_aa: CASSIDHRLAGGLDTQYF
cdr3_nt: TGTGCCAGTAGTATAGATCATCGACTAGCGGGAGGTCTGGATACGCAGTATTTT

clone_size: NA
v_call: TRBV2
d_call: TRBD1
j_call: TRBJ2-5
cdr3_aa: CASSFEGTGKVGETQYF
cdr3_nt: TGTGCCAGCAGTTTCGAAGGGACAGGGAAGGTAGGAGAGACCCAGTACTTC

clone_size: once
v_call: TRBV5-5
d_call: TRBD2
j_call: TRBJ2-7
cdr3_aa: CASSPLASGIGSSYEQYF
cdr3_nt: TGTGCCAGCAGCCCGCTCGCTAGCGGGATCGGAAGCTCCTACGAGCAGTACTTC

clone_size: NA
v_call: TRBV28
d_call: NA
j_call: TRBJ2-3
cdr3_aa: CASSLSSSPDTQYF
cdr3_nt: TGTGCCAGCAGTTTATCCTCTAGCCCAGATACGCAGTATTTT

clone_size: NA
v_call: TRBV18
d_call: NA
j_call: TRBJ1-4
cdr3_aa: CASSPGATNEKLFF
cdr3_nt: TGTGCCAGCTCTCCGGGAGCGACTAATGAAAAACTGTTTTTT

clone_size: once
v_call: TRBV12-5
d_call: NA
j_call: TRBJ2-4
cdr3_aa: CASGLVFGGAKNIQYF
cdr3_nt: TGTGCTAGTGGTCTGGTCTTTGGGGGCGCTAAAAACATTCAGTACTTC

clone_size: NA
v_call: TRBV10-3
d_call: NA
j_call: TRBJ1-3
cdr3_aa: CAIGGGSGPSGNTIYF
cdr3_nt: TGTGCCATCGGCGGGGGGTCAGGGCCCTCTGGAAACACCATATATTTT

clone_size: few
v_call: TRBV7-9
d_call: NA
j_call: TRBJ1-2
cdr3_aa: CASSLPSLYGYTF
cdr3_nt: TGTGCCAGCAGCTTGCCCAGTCTCTATGGCTACACCTTC

clone_size: NA
v_call: TRBV7-9
d_call: NA
j_call: TRBJ2-5
cdr3_aa: CASSIRGGAPQRETQYF
cdr3_nt: TGTGCCAGCAGCATAAGGGGAGGAGCGCCCCAAAGGGAGACCCAGTACTTC

clone_size: NA
v_call: TRBV11-2
d_call: NA
j_call: TRBJ2-1
cdr3_aa: CASSLAGGSGSNEQFF
cdr3_nt: TGTGCCAGCAGCTTAGCGGGGGGCTCGGGGTCCAATGAGCAGTTCTTC

clone_size: NA
v_call: TRBV19
d_call: NA
j_call: TRBJ2-3
cdr3_aa: CASSISGPGADTQYF
cdr3_nt: TGTGCCAGTAGTATCTCGGGCCCCGGGGCAGATACGCAGTATTTT

clone_size: NA
v_call: TRBV15
d_call: TRBD1
j_call: TRBJ1-1
cdr3_aa: CATSRDHGTGMNTEAFF
cdr3_nt: TGTGCCACCAGCAGAGATCATGGGACAGGAATGAACACTGAAGCTTTCTTT